The clone carrying this T cell receptor beta chain qualifies as large. Its antigen remains unknown. These data come from a study of T cell repertoires in ileal Crohn's disease. Study findings and constraints: Active smokers at surgery had more clonal expansions than non-smokers. High-frequency clones were more common in sorted CD8 than CD4 cells. All patients with clonality above 26.8% had endoscopic recurrence.

Produced via immunoSEQ multiplex PCR; TCRdb's table is partial and in-frame only. This sample has some 10,000 clones; around 76% occur once, and the top ten carry about 4.1%. The V and J ends lost 1 base and 0 bases, in that order; junction bases with no gene match: 13. The CDR3 consists of 19 residues. The germline V gene has CDR1 SGHTS and CDR2 YDEGEE. The chain uses TRBV5-8 and TRBJ1-5; 7 bases agree with TRBD1. The receptor was isolated from an adult with Crohn's disease. Sample: ileal tissue. In DNA form, the CDR3 reads TGTGCCAGCAGCTTGACCCTAGACAGGGCGGAATATAGCAATCAGCCCCAGCATTTT. Protein sequence: CASSLTLDRAEYSNQPQHF.